This T cell receptor (beta chain) was captured in a study of early T cells in non-severe SARS-CoV-2 infection. Study in general: The chains were unpaired, and the sequenced material was bulk RNA from unsorted whole blood. Points from the study as a whole: Clonotype matching in VDJdb favored anti-spike CD8 responses and did not capture private and CD4 specificities.

A remark on this clonotype: Its antigen is not identified.

This CDR3 is built from 13 residues. Germline CDR1 reads SQVTM; CDR2 reads ANQGSEA. V lost 6 bases, J lost 6 bases, and 7 bases stayed unmatched. Individual cDNA molecules received unique molecular identifiers. TCRdb fed the 5' RACE reads into MiXCR, producing one record per CDR3 protein. The profile shows around 93,000 distinct CDR3 sequences, 12% of them singletons. This chain joins TRBV29-1 and TRBJ1-4; 7 bases are shared with TRBD1. The receptor was derived from an adult who was a healthcare worker with PCR-confirmed SARS-CoV-2 infection or an uninfected control (not recorded which). The sample consisted of whole blood, taken at baseline. CDR3 sequence: CSVRTDRDEKLFF. The DNA for the CDR3 is TGCAGCGTCCGGACAGACAGGGATGAAAAACTGTTTTTT.